One and the same sample provided the 10 T cell receptor beta chains below, sequenced in a study of OX40 agonist ivuxolimab in advanced cancers. Repertoires were generated with immunoSEQ multiplex PCR, while TCRdb's copy carries only in-frame clones and drops some. The data contain about 58,000 clones, roughly nine tenths of them singletons. Sequences were derived from CD4+ or CD8+ T cells sorted from blood, sampled in a trial of the OX40 agonist ivuxolimab. These receptors were taken from an adult with an advanced solid tumor such as melanoma, head and neck, liver or kidney cancer.

The chain is built from TRBV18 and TRBJ1-6, with D tentatively TRBD1 (5 bases). CDR3 length: 17 amino acids. Germline assignment: CDR1 KGHSH and CDR2 LQKENI. Trimming removed 4 bases at V and 0 bases at J, with 13 bases between. The CDR3 is CASSLGGRSSYNSPLHF. The CDR3 DNA reads as TGTGCCAGCTCACTCGGGGGGAGGAGCTCCTATAATTCACCCCTCCACTTT. The complete variable domain, with remaining parts taken from reference TRBV18 and TRBJ1-6, reads NAGVMQNPRHLVRRRGQEARLRCSPMKGHSHVYWYRQLPEEGLKFMVYLQKENIIDESGMPKERFSAEFPKEGPSILRIQQVVRGDSAAYFCASSLGGRSSYNSPLHFGNGTRLTVT.

In this sample, this clone turned up once. This chain uses TRBV27 with TRBJ1-1; TRBD1 might be the D (5 bases). CDR1 MNHEY and CDR2 SMNVEV come from the germline V gene (reference sequence). The germline V and J ends were trimmed by 5 bases and 0 bases, with 10 bases remaining between them. The CDR3 runs to 14 residues. The CDR3 DNA reads TGTGCCAGCAGTCCAACAGGATTGAACACTGAAGCTTTCTTT. Encoded protein: CASSPTGLNTEAFF.

The chain carries TRBV2 and TRBJ2-3; D is undetermined. Germline V gene data show CDR1 as SNHLY and CDR2 as FYNNEI. This CDR3 contains 16 residues. Trimming stripped 5 bases from V and 0 bases from J, with 15 bases between. This CDR3 is CASSPDRVTSTDTQYF. CDR3 DNA sequence: TGTGCCAGCAGTCCAGATCGGGTGACTAGCACAGATACGCAGTATTTT.

Here the CDR3 reads CASSLTADRAGNTIYF. The CDR3 region has the DNA TGCGCCAGCAGCTTAACCGCGGACAGGGCTGGAAACACCATATATTTT. The chain uses TRBV5-1 and TRBJ1-3; 8 bases fit TRBD1. CDR1 is SGHRS and CDR2 is YFSETQ in the germline V gene. With V trimmed by 2 bases and J by 2 bases, 6 bases remained unmatched. The CDR3 has 16 residues.

This chain links TRBV27 with TRBJ2-5, with D perhaps being TRBD1 or TRBD2 (5 bases each). CDR1 is MNHEY, CDR2 SMNVEV, per germline (reference sequence). The CDR3 has 16 amino acids. V was cut by 0 bases and J by 7 bases, with 18 bases left in between. DNA of the CDR3: TGTGCCAGCAGTTTATCATGGGGCTTAAGGGAGTGGACCCAGTACTTC. Translating gives CASSLSWGLREWTQYF.

This clone is a singleton in its sample. The V and J genes are TRBV5-1 and TRBJ2-3; 9 bases match TRBD2. This CDR3 has 16 residues. Per the germline V gene, CDR1 is SGHRS and CDR2 is YFSETQ. The ends lost 0 bases at V and 2 bases at J; junction bases unmatched: 4. CDR3 nucleotide sequence: TGCGCCAGCAGCTTGGAGGCGGGGGGGCCCACAGATACGCAGTATTTT. It specifies CASSLEAGGPTDTQYF.

The chain is built from TRBV29-1 and TRBJ1-3; 10 nucleotides match TRBD1. V shed 5 bases, J shed 2 bases, and the junction held 6 bases outside the gene matches. This CDR3 comprises 15 residues. The germline V gene has CDR1 SQVTM and CDR2 ANQGSEA. CDR3 bases: TGCAGCGTTTCGACCGGGACAGGGGCTGGAAACACCATATATTTT. Translation gives CSVSTGTGAGNTIYF.

The J gene is TRBJ2-2, the V gene TRBV4-1, with 11 bases that match TRBD2. Trimming took 3 bases from V and 6 from J; bases not matched to a gene: 6. Germline CDR1 reads MGHRA; CDR2 reads YSYEKL. The CDR3 runs to 16 residues. CDR3 in amino acids: CASSHLSGGGAGELFF. The CDR3 nucleotides read TGCGCCAGCAGCCATCTTAGCGGGGGGGGCGCCGGGGAGCTGTTTTTT.

J is TRBJ2-2 and V is TRBV19, with 7 nucleotides matching TRBD1. The V and J ends lost 4 bases and 4 bases, in that order; junction bases with no gene match: 6. The CDR3 extends over 15 amino acids. From germline, CDR1 is LNHDA and CDR2 SQIVND (reference sequence). CDR3 coding DNA: TGTGCCAGTAGTAGTAGGGGGCCGGTCACCGGGGAGCTGTTTTTT. It specifies CASSSRGPVTGELFF. Using reference TRBV19 and TRBJ2-2 for the parts outside the CDR3, the full variable domain is DGGITQSPKYLFRKEGQNVTLSCEQNLNHDAMYWYRQDPGQGLRLIYYSQIVNDFQKGDIAEGYSVSREKKESFPLTVTSAQKNPTAFYLCASSSRGPVTGELFFGEGSRLTVL.

This chain joins TRBV5-1 and TRBJ2-3, with D unclear. This CDR3 has 15 amino acids. The V end lost 0 bases, the J end lost 0 bases, and 8 bases lay between the germline ends. Germline V lookup: CDR1 SGHRS, CDR2 YFSETQ. The CDR3 sequence: CASSLVISSTDTQYF. In DNA form, the CDR3 reads TGCGCCAGCAGCTTGGTCATATCTAGCACAGATACGCAGTATTTT.